This passage covers 5 T cell receptor beta chains from one sample sequenced in a study of T cell changes during pregnancy in multiple sclerosis (dated by TCRdb to the late 2010s). The library was prepared using the immunoSEQ multiplex PCR assay. TCRdb carries this immuneACCESS record with in-frame sequences only. Its versions omit some clonotypes, under half of them owing to an unresolved V gene in the studies checked, with the rest unexplained. In all, the sample holds around 30,000 clones, and approximately 90% of those were seen once. Around 3.4% of the sample is taken by the ten largest. Sequencing was performed on CD8+ T cells from peripheral blood mononuclear cells, taken in the third trimester of pregnancy. The receptors originated from a female donor with multiple sclerosis, enrolled in a pregnancy study.

Here the CDR3 reads CASSQKAGETQYF. The DNA for the CDR3 is TGTGCCAGCTCACAAAAAGCGGGTGAGACCCAGTACTTC. The genes are TRBV18 and TRBJ2-5; D perhaps matches TRBD2 (6 bases). Per germline, CDR1 KGHSH and CDR2 LQKENI. The CDR3 has 13 residues. Between the trimmed V and J ends, which lost 4 bases and 5 bases, there was a span of 11 bases.

The chain employs TRBV30 and TRBJ2-5; 7 nucleotides align to TRBD1. The J call may be mistaken, given a closer DNA end match to TRBJ2-7. The CDR3 sequence is 13 residues long. Germline V lookup: CDR1 GTSNPN, CDR2 SVGIG (reference sequence). The CDR3 nucleotides are TGTGCCTGGAGTTCTTGGACAGGACGCGAGCAGTACTTC. Its protein product is CAWSSWTGREQYF.

V is TRBV2 and J is TRBJ2-5, with D possibly being TRBD1 (6 bases). V lost 7 bases and J 3 bases, leaving 15 bases between the germline ends. CDR3 size: 14 residues. The V gene's germline CDR1 is SNHLY and CDR2 FYNNEI. The CDR3 here is CASTNLTGKETQYF. The CDR3 DNA reads as TGTGCCAGCACCAACCTTACAGGGAAAGAGACCCAGTACTTC. Combining the CDR3 with reference TRBV2 and TRBJ2-5 gives the whole variable domain EPEVTQTPSHQVTQMGQEVILRCVPISNHLYFYWYRQILGQKVEFLVSFYNNEISEKSEIFDDQFSVERPDGSNFTLKIRSTKLEDSAMYFCASTNLTGKETQYFGPGTRLLVL.

This rearrangement joins TRBV9 to TRBJ2-2, with 7 bases matching TRBD2. This CDR3 has 18 residues. Germline V lookup: CDR1 SGDLS, CDR2 YYNGEE. The V segment lost 3 bases and the J segment 6 bases; nucleotides outside the gene matches: 17. CDR3 sequence (DNA): TGTGCCAGCAGCGATGAGGCAGGGCGGGCGGGAGAAGCCGGGGAGCTGTTTTTT. The encoded protein is CASSDEAGRAGEAGELFF.

The rearrangement joins TRBV5-6 to TRBJ1-2; maybe TRBD1 (5 bases). Germline V gives CDR1 SGHDT, CDR2 YYEEEE. There are 12 residues in the CDR3. Trimming cost V 7 bases and J 3 bases, with 10 bases left between them. The CDR3 loop is CASEGADYGYTF. The CDR3 DNA reads as TGTGCCAGCGAAGGGGCGGACTATGGCTACACCTTC.